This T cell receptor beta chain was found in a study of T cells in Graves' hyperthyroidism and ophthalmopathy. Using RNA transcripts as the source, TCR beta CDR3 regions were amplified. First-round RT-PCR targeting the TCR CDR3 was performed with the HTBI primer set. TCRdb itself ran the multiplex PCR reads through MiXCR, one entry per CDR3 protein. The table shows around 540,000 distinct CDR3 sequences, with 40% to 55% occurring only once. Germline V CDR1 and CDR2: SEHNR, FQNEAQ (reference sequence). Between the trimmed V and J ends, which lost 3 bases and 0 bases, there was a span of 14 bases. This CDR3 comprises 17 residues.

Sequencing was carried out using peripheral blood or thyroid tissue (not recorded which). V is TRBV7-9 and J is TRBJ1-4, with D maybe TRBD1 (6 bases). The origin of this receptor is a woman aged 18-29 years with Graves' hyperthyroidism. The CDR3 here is CASSLGHTAATNEKLFF. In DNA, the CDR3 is TGTGCCAGCAGCTTGGGACACACCGCAGCAACTAATGAAAAACTGTTTTTT.